These 12 T cell receptor beta chains were all obtained from the same sample, sequenced in a study of Graves' ophthalmopathy and Graves' hyperthyroidism. RNA transcripts were the source from which TCR beta CDR3 regions were amplified. The first-round RT-PCR employed HTBI primers together with the Qiagen OneStep RT-PCR kit. A multiplex PCR was then performed as the second round. TCRdb called the multiplex PCR reads again in MiXCR, with one record for every CDR3 protein. Found here are 740,000 or so distinct CDR3 sequences, 40% of them singletons; the top ten hold 44%. The sample was peripheral blood. The receptors originated from an adult man with Graves' ophthalmopathy.

This clonotype has more than one count but fewer than ten. The V and J genes are TRBV20-1 and TRBJ1-1; tentatively, D is TRBD1 (5 bases). V was shortened by 6 bases and J by 1 base, with 21 bases between the two germline ends. This CDR3 spans 16 amino acids. Per the germline V gene, CDR1 is DFQATT and CDR2 is SNEGSKA (reference sequence). For the CDR3, the DNA is TGCAGTGCCAGCAAAGGGGCGAAAATTCGGAACACTGAAGCTTTCTTT. Translation gives CSASKGAKIRNTEAFF.

This clonotype has only a few counts. The rearrangement links TRBV19 to TRBJ1-4, with D possibly matching TRBD1 (5 bases). The V and J ends lost 6 bases and 6 bases respectively, with 11 bases between them. Germline CDR1 reads LNHDA; CDR2 reads SQIVND (reference sequence). The CDR3 runs to 13 residues. The chain's CDR3 is CASRTRVDEKLFF. CDR3 in DNA: TGTGCCAGTAGGACCAGGGTAGATGAAAAACTGTTTTTT.

This clonotype was counted at least ten times. The V call is TRBV7-9, the J call TRBJ1-4; TRBD1 aligns across 8 bases. The junction had 7 bases not matched to a gene; V was cut back by 5 bases and J by 8 bases. In germline, CDR1 is SEHNR, CDR2 FQNEAQ (reference sequence). The CDR3 spans 14 residues. The CDR3 here is CASSRGTGNEKLFF. The CDR3 DNA follows: TGTGCCAGCAGCCGAGGGACAGGCAACGAAAAACTGTTTTTT.

As to this clonotype: Possible read error: a much larger clone is one base away. This chain joins TRBV10-3 and TRBJ2-7; 7 bases map to TRBD1. There are 15 residues in the CDR3. Losses at the gene ends were 10 bases for V and 7 bases for J; bases not matched to a gene: 19. Germline V lookup: CDR1 ENHRY, CDR2 SYGVKD. CDR3 amino acids: CASSPKRQGSQEQYF. In nucleotides, the CDR3 is TGTGCCAGCAGCCCAAAGCGACAGGGTAGCCAGGAGCAGTACTTC.

The V gene is TRBV20-1, the J gene TRBJ1-1; D ambiguous. Germline loops: CDR1 DFQATT, CDR2 SNEGSKA (reference sequence). The V end was cut by 7 bases, the J end by 1 base, with 16 bases between. The CDR3 covers 14 residues. The CDR3 protein is CSVSFWQPNTEAFF. CDR3 in DNA: TGCAGTGTTTCTTTTTGGCAGCCGAACACTGAAGCTTTCTTT.

This clonotype was picked up many times. The chain is built from TRBV24-1 and TRBJ1-2, with TRBD1 matching 10 bases. Unmatched junction bases numbered 2, after V lost 3 bases and J lost 2 bases. The length of the CDR3 is 15 residues. CDR1 and CDR2 from the germline V gene are KGHDR and SFDVKD. CDR3 amino acids: CATSDTDRGNYGYTF. CDR3 in DNA: TGTGCCACCAGTGATACGGACAGGGGGAACTATGGCTACACCTTC.

The chain couples TRBV28 to TRBJ1-5; no clear D gene. Trimming stripped 1 base from V and 9 bases from J, with 10 bases between. CDR3 length: 13 residues. The germline V gene encodes CDR1 MDHEN and CDR2 SYDVKM. For the CDR3, the DNA is TGTGCCAGCAGTTTATTGGGCCTTCGGCCCCAGCATTTT. Protein: CASSLLGLRPQHF.

This clonotype was detected only once. V gene TRBV3-1 combines with J gene TRBJ2-7; TRBD1 or TRBD2 may be the D gene (5 bases each). Germline-derived CDR1 and CDR2 are LGHDT and YNNKEL (reference sequence). V lost 1 base and J 4 bases, leaving 14 bases between the germline ends. The CDR3 covers 15 residues. CDR3 sequence reads: CASSQGIGGRYEQYF. CDR3 nucleotide sequence: TGTGCCAGCAGCCAAGGAATTGGGGGACGATACGAGCAGTACTTC.

There are many counts of this clonotype. The rearrangement links TRBV24-1 to TRBJ2-5; possibly TRBD2 for D (5 bases). The CDR3 contains 15 residues. Deletions cut 2 bases from V and 5 bases from J, with 14 bases between. CDR1 and CDR2 from the germline V gene are KGHDR and SFDVKD. CDR3 amino acids: CATSDSGLGLETQYF. CDR3 nucleotide sequence: TGTGCCACCAGTGATTCCGGACTGGGGTTGGAGACCCAGTACTTC.

This rearrangement joins TRBV2 to TRBJ2-7; TRBD2 agrees at 9 bases. V lost 5 bases to trimming and J lost 3 bases; unmatched junction nucleotides: 11. The germline gives CDR1 SNHLY, CDR2 FYNNEI. The CDR3 spans 16 residues. The CDR3 spells CASSYFPSGINYEQYF. In DNA form, the CDR3 reads TGTGCCAGCAGTTATTTCCCTAGCGGGATTAACTACGAGCAGTACTTC.

V is TRBV9 and J is TRBJ1-1; D gene uncertain. There are 15 residues in the CDR3. Trimming pared 0 bases from V and 0 bases from J, leaving 9 bases between. The germline V gene encodes CDR1 SGDLS and CDR2 YYNGEE. The CDR3 is CASSVVETMNTEAFF. CDR3 bases: TGTGCCAGCAGCGTAGTTGAGACCATGAACACTGAAGCTTTCTTT.

This clonotype has at least ten counts. This chain links TRBV7-2 with TRBJ1-1; no clear D. CDR1 is SGHTA and CDR2 is FQGNSA in the germline V gene. The germline V and J ends were trimmed by 2 bases and 3 bases, with 10 bases remaining between them. CDR3 length: 14 amino acids. CDR3 nucleotide sequence: TGTGCCAGCAGCTTACGAAGTGGCGACACTGAAGCTTTCTTT. This encodes CASSLRSGDTEAFF.